The 21 T cell receptor beta chains below come from one sample, sequenced in a study of cytomegalovirus exposure and HLA in healthy donors. PCR was performed using 60 Vbeta and 13 Jbeta primers. Only in-frame clones appear in the TCRdb table, and some are missing; sequencing was by immunoSEQ multiplex PCR. The table records under 200,000 clones, roughly 73% of them present only once. Material for sequencing was PBMCs. The receptors stem from a woman in her twenties or thirties in good health and CMV-seronegative.

The J gene is TRBJ1-1, the V gene TRBV30, with D maybe TRBD1 (5 bases). Germline V gene lookup returns CDR1 GTSNPN and CDR2 SVGIG (reference sequence). V was pared by 5 bases and J by 7 bases, with 17 bases between. The CDR3 is made up of 13 amino acids. CDR3 bases: TGTGCCTGGGTTAGAGAGCGGGGGTTTGAAGCTTTCTTT. Protein sequence: CAWVRERGFEAFF.

V is TRBV5-1 and J is TRBJ2-3, with D maybe TRBD1 (8 bases). Germline V CDR1 and CDR2: SGHRS, YFSETQ. This CDR3 region has 17 residues. V lost 0 bases and J 2 bases, leaving 16 bases between the germline ends. The CDR3 loop reads CASSLARTGRATDTQYF. The DNA for the CDR3 is TGCGCCAGCAGCTTGGCCCGGACAGGGAGGGCCACAGATACGCAGTATTTT. The variable domain in full, with the rest retrieved from reference TRBV5-1 and TRBJ2-3, is KAGVTQTPRYLIKTRGQQVTLSCSPISGHRSVSWYQQTPGQGLQFLFEYFSETQRNKGNFPGRFSGRQFSNSRSEMNVSTLELGDSALYLCASSLARTGRATDTQYFGPGTRLTVL.

This chain links TRBV27 with TRBJ2-2, with D maybe TRBD2 (6 bases). This CDR3 comprises 17 residues. V was clipped by 5 bases and J by 6 bases, with 22 bases between them. Germline V CDR1 and CDR2: MNHEY, SMNVEV (reference sequence). DNA for the CDR3: TGTGCCAGCAGTCCTATCGTACTAGCAGGGAGTTCCGGGGAGCTGTTTTTT. Protein product: CASSPIVLAGSSGELFF.

The chain couples TRBV6-1 to TRBJ2-7; 9 bases line up with TRBD1. This CDR3 comprises 16 residues. CDR1 and CDR2 from the germline V gene are MNHNS and SASEGT. Germline trimming cut 0 bases from V and 2 bases from J; bases unmatched to any gene: 5. In DNA, the CDR3 is TGTGCCAGCAGTGAAGCTGCGGGACAGGGTACCTACGAGCAGTACTTC. This gives the protein CASSEAAGQGTYEQYF.

The CDR3 DNA reads TGTGCCAGCAGCCCGGGTCCTGGGACTGAAGCTTTCTTT. Its translation: CASSPGPGTEAFF. The chain carries TRBV7-8 and TRBJ1-1, with D unclear. V was cut by 5 bases and J by 5 bases, with 12 bases left in between. Germline V gene lookup returns CDR1 SGHVS and CDR2 FQNEAQ. This CDR3 has 13 residues.

This chain uses TRBV5-1 with TRBJ2-1, with D perhaps matching TRBD2 (6 bases). Looked up from germline, CDR1 is SGHRS and CDR2 is YFSETQ. Trimming stripped 4 bases from V and 10 bases from J, with 21 bases between. The CDR3 consists of 15 residues. This CDR3 is CASSLGGAAEPEQFF. CDR3 nucleotide sequence: TGCGCCAGCAGCCTCGGCGGGGCCGCCGAACCCGAGCAGTTCTTC.

For the CDR3, the DNA is TGTGCCAGCAGTGAAAACGTTCCCAGGGGCAAATATAATTCACCCCTCCACTTT. Translation: CASSENVPRGKYNSPLHF. V is TRBV6-1 and J is TRBJ1-6, with a tentative D call TRBD1 (6 bases). Trimming shortened V by 2 bases and J by 4 bases, and 18 bases separated the two germline ends. CDR1 is MNHNS and CDR2 is SASEGT in the germline V gene. The CDR3 contains 18 residues.

The rearrangement uses TRBV6-6 and TRBJ2-1; 10 nucleotides match TRBD2. This CDR3 is built from 13 residues. CDR1 is MNHNY and CDR2 is SVGAGI in the germline V gene (reference sequence). V dropped 7 bases and J dropped 6; count of bases not matched to a gene: 3. CDR3 loop: CASKREGLNEQFF. The CDR3 region has the DNA TGTGCCAGCAAGCGGGAGGGCCTCAATGAGCAGTTCTTC.

The V call is TRBV29-1, the J call TRBJ1-1; D is undetermined. The CDR3 loop spans 13 amino acids. The germline V gene has CDR1 SQVTM and CDR2 ANQGSEA. The V gene lost 4 bases and the J gene lost 0 bases, with 9 bases spanning the gap. CDR3: CSVAITLNTEAFF. CDR3 DNA sequence: TGCAGCGTTGCTATAACGCTGAACACTGAAGCTTTCTTT.

This clone came up once. The rearrangement links TRBV7-2 to TRBJ1-1, with TRBD1 matching 8 bases. The V and J ends lost 1 base and 1 base, in that order; junction bases with no gene match: 8. CDR1 is SGHTA, CDR2 FQGNSA, per germline. This CDR3 is built from 17 residues. The CDR3 is CASSLGAGGVENTEAFF. CDR3 nucleotides: TGTGCCAGCAGCTTAGGGGCAGGGGGCGTTGAGAACACTGAAGCTTTCTTT.

The genes are TRBV5-1 and TRBJ1-3; no clear D. Trimming cost V 0 bases and J 2 bases, with 12 bases left between them. CDR3 length: 16 amino acids. Germline lookup yields CDR1 SGHRS and CDR2 YFSETQ. The CDR3 DNA reads as TGCGCCAGCAGCTTGGGTGGAGTCCAAGCTGGAAACACCATATATTTT. Translating gives CASSLGGVQAGNTIYF.

This clone was found a few times. The rearrangement joins TRBV7-2 to TRBJ1-1, with TRBD1 identical over 8 bases. The V gene end was trimmed by 6 bases and the J gene end by 0 bases; junction bases not matched to a gene: 3. In germline, CDR1 is SGHTA, CDR2 FQGNSA. This CDR3 spans 14 amino acids. CDR3 amino acids: CASRRQGMNTEAFF. As DNA, the CDR3 is TGTGCCAGCAGGCGACAGGGGATGAACACTGAAGCTTTCTTT.

This chain uses TRBV5-1 with TRBJ2-7; 7 bases are shared with TRBD1. The CDR3 sequence is 13 residues long. Germline V gives CDR1 SGHRS, CDR2 YFSETQ. The junction had 3 bases not matched to a gene; V was cut back by 3 bases and J by 3 bases. CDR3 amino acids: CASSWGTDYEQYF. CDR3 DNA sequence: TGCGCCAGCAGCTGGGGGACAGACTACGAGCAGTACTTC. The full variable domain, completed using reference TRBV5-1 and TRBJ2-7, is KAGVTQTPRYLIKTRGQQVTLSCSPISGHRSVSWYQQTPGQGLQFLFEYFSETQRNKGNFPGRFSGRQFSNSRSEMNVSTLELGDSALYLCASSWGTDYEQYFGPGTRLTVT.

This CDR3 is CASSRRMIRNLGGADTQYF. CDR3 nucleotides: TGCGCCAGCAGCAGGCGGATGATACGGAACCTGGGGGGGGCAGATACGCAGTATTTT. The V and J genes are TRBV4-3 and TRBJ2-3; 7 bases agree with TRBD2. This CDR3 has 19 residues. J lost 4 bases, V lost 5 bases, and 21 bases had no gene match. In germline, CDR1 is LGHNA, CDR2 YSLEER.

This chain's CDR3 is CASSIWGPIQPQHF. In DNA, the CDR3 is TGTGCCAGTAGTATTTGGGGGCCCATTCAGCCCCAGCATTTT. The chain recombines TRBV19 with TRBJ1-5; tentatively, D is TRBD1 (6 bases). V shed 3 bases and J shed 6 bases, with 12 bases lying between them. This CDR3 contains 14 residues. Germline values: CDR1 LNHDA, CDR2 SQIVND (reference sequence).

The rearrangement joins TRBV4-1 to TRBJ1-2; no clear D. Germline CDR1 reads MGHRA; CDR2 reads YSYEKL. The CDR3 is made up of 13 amino acids. The V gene lost 1 base and the J gene lost 4 bases, with 7 bases spanning the gap. Here the CDR3 reads CASSQVVVYGYTF. As DNA, the CDR3 is TGCGCCAGCAGCCAAGTAGTAGTCTATGGCTACACCTTC.

The genes are TRBV19 and TRBJ2-2, with 8 bases aligning to TRBD2. V shed 4 bases and J 3 bases; nucleotides not matched to a gene: 4. Germline CDR1 is LNHDA and CDR2 is SQIVND (reference sequence). The CDR3 spans 15 residues. The CDR3 bases are TGTGCCAGTAGTAGGACTAGCCGGGACACCGGGGAGCTGTTTTTT. The encoded protein is CASSRTSRDTGELFF.

In this sample, this clone turned up once. The chain links TRBV18 to TRBJ1-2; 7 positions match TRBD1. There are 15 residues in the CDR3. CDR1 is KGHSH and CDR2 is LQKENI in the germline V gene. Germline trimming cut 1 base from V and 4 bases from J; bases unmatched to any gene: 6. CDR3 amino acids: CASSPRHGQVYGYTF. CDR3 nucleotide sequence: TGTGCCAGCTCACCACGTCACGGACAGGTCTATGGCTACACCTTC.

The chain recombines TRBV10-2 with TRBJ1-2; a possible D gene is TRBD1 (5 bases). Trimming shortened V by 4 bases and J by 4 bases, and 10 bases separated the two germline ends. The CDR3 loop spans 13 amino acids. The V gene's germline CDR1 is WSHSY and CDR2 SAAADI. DNA of the CDR3: TGCGCCAGCAGTGCAGGGTTCGGCTATGGCTACACCTTC. It specifies CASSAGFGYGYTF.

The rearrangement uses TRBV2 and TRBJ2-1, with D perhaps TRBD1 (6 bases). V was shortened by 6 bases and J by 9 bases, with 15 bases between the two germline ends. The CDR3 runs to 13 residues. Germline V gene data show CDR1 as SNHLY and CDR2 as FYNNEI. CDR3 amino acids: CASSPRQVAEQFF. The CDR3 region has the DNA TGTGCCAGCAGCCCTCGACAGGTCGCTGAGCAGTTCTTC.

The chain joins TRBV4-2 to TRBJ1-2; D uncertain. With 0 bases removed from V and 8 bases from J, the gap between germline ends came to 10 bases. There are 13 residues in the CDR3. The germline V gene has CDR1 LGHNA and CDR2 YNFKEQ. The CDR3 loop is CASSQDPGSGYTF. CDR3 bases: TGTGCCAGCAGCCAAGATCCGGGGTCCGGCTACACCTTC.